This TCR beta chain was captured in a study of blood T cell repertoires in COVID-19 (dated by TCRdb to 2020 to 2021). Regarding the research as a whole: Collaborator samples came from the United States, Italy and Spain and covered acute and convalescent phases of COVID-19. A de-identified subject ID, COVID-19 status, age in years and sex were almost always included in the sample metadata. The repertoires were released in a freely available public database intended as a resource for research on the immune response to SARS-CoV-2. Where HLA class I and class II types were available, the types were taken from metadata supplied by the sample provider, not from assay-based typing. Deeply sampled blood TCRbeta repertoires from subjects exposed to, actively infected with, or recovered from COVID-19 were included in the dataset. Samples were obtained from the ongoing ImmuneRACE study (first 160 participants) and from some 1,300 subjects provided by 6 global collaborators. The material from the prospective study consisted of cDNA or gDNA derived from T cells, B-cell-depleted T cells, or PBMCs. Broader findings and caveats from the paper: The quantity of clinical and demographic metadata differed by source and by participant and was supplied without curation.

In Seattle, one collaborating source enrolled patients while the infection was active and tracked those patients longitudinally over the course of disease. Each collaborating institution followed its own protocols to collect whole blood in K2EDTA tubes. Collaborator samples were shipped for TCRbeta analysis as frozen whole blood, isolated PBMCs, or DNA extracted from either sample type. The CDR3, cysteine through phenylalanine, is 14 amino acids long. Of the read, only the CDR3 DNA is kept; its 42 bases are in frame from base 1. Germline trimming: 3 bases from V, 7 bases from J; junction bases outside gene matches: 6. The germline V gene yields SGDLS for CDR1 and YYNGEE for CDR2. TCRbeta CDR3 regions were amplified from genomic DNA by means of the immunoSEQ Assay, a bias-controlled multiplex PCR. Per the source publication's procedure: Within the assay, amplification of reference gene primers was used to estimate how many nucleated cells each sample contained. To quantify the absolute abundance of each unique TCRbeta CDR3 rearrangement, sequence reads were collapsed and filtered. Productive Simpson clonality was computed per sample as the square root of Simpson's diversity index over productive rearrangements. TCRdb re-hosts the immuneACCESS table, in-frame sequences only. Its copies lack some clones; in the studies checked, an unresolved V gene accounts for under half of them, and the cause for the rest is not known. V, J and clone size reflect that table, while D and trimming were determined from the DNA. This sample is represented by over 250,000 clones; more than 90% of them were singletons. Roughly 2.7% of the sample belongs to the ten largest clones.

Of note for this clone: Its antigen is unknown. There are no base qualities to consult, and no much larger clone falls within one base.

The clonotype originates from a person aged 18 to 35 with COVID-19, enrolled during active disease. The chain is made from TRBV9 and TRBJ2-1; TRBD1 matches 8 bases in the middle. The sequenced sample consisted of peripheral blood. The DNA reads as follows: TGTGCCAGCAGCGCCACAGGGGGTGGAAATGAGCAGTTCTTC. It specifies CASSATGGGNEQFF.